Below are 21 T cell receptor beta chains sequenced from a single sample in a study of T-cell reconstitution after alpha-beta-depleted transplantation in children. Unique molecular identifiers were built into the TCRbeta library. Using its own MiXCR run on the PCR reads, TCRdb lists one record per CDR3 protein. The table records hundreds of thousands of distinct CDR3 sequences, roughly 13% of them present only once. The material sequenced was PBMCs, taken before TCRalphabeta/CD19-depleted stem cell transplant. All receptors derive from a girl between 2 and 10 years old with congenital amegakaryocytic thrombocytopenia, due to receive a stem cell transplant.

This clonotype has a count of ten or more. The CDR3 sequence is CSVNSGGGYGYTF. The CDR3 bases are TGCAGCGTCAATTCGGGGGGCGGCTATGGCTACACCTTC. V and J are TRBV29-1 and TRBJ1-2; tentative D call: TRBD1 (6 bases). V dropped 6 bases and J dropped 4 bases, with 15 bases sitting between them. Germline CDR1 is SQVTM and CDR2 is ANQGSEA. The CDR3 is 13 amino acids.

Only a few counts were recorded for this clonotype. The V gene is TRBV7-2, the J gene TRBJ1-5, with D possibly TRBD1 on 5 matching bases. Trimming removed 1 base from V and 7 bases from J, with 14 bases in between. The CDR3 loop spans 15 amino acids. Germline V gives CDR1 SGHTA, CDR2 FQGNSA. CDR3 DNA: TGTGCCAGCAGCTTAGAGGGACTGATATCGCAGCCCCAGCATTTT. Translation: CASSLEGLISQPQHF. Based on the CDR3 plus reference TRBV7-2 and TRBJ1-5, the full variable domain is GAGVSQSPSNKVTEKGKDVELRCDPISGHTALYWYRQSLGQGLEFLIYFQGNSAPDKSGLPSDRFSAERTGGSVSTLTIQRTQQEDSAVYLCASSLEGLISQPQHFGDGTRLSIL.

As regards this clonotype: This may stem from a read error, because a much larger clone lies one nucleotide away. The chain carries TRBV5-1 and TRBJ2-1; 10 bases are a match to TRBD2. CDR3 length: 14 residues. Germline V gives CDR1 SGHRS, CDR2 YFSETQ. V trimming: 3 bases; J trimming: 5 bases; junction bases outside the gene matches: 2. The CDR3 DNA sequence: TGCGCCAGCAGCTCTAGCGGGAGCCACAATGAGCAGTTCTTC. It yields the protein CASSSSGSHNEQFF.

This clonotype was detected ten times or more. The rearrangement uses TRBV10-2 and TRBJ1-1, with no clear D. Germline V gives CDR1 WSHSY, CDR2 SAAADI. This CDR3 comprises 14 residues. V shed 2 bases and J shed 4 bases, with 11 bases lying between them. The CDR3 bases are TGCGCCAGCAGTGAGGGGAGAGGGATCACTGAAGCTTTCTTT. Protein: CASSEGRGITEAFF.

The chain recombines TRBV10-2 with TRBJ2-5; TRBD2 is a possible D gene (6 bases). Germline assignment: CDR1 WSHSY and CDR2 SAAADI. The CDR3 sequence is 13 residues long. The germline V and J ends were trimmed by 6 bases and 3 bases, with 11 bases remaining between them. DNA for the CDR3: TGCGCCAGCAGATGGGACTTAGAAGAGACCCAGTACTTC. Translated: CASRWDLEETQYF.

This clonotype was seen many times. This chain links TRBV15 with TRBJ2-2; no clear D gene. The CDR3 has 13 amino acids. The V gene's germline CDR1 is LNHNV and CDR2 YYDKDF (reference sequence). Trimming stripped 1 base from V and 5 bases from J, with 5 bases between. Here the CDR3 DNA reads TGTGCCACCAGCAGAGTTGGGACCGGGGAGCTGTTTTTT. Translated, it gives CATSRVGTGELFF.

This chain connects TRBV6-5 to TRBJ1-2; the D gene is possibly TRBD1 (5 bases). The CDR3 sequence is 15 residues long. Trimming pared 2 bases from V and 4 bases from J, leaving 14 bases between. In germline, CDR1 is MNHEY, CDR2 SVGAGI. The CDR3 bases are TGTGCCAGCAGTTACGGGCCAGGGATTGCCTATGGCTACACCTTC. Protein sequence: CASSYGPGIAYGYTF.

This clonotype was found a few times. The chain links TRBV7-6 to TRBJ2-7; D is possibly TRBD2 (6 bases). Germline CDR1 SGHVS, CDR2 FNYEAQ. The CDR3 contains 16 residues. Trimming removed 5 bases at V and 0 bases at J, with 17 bases between. The CDR3 DNA reads as TGTGCCAGCAGCCCTAGGTTGGCCGGGAGCTCCTACGAGCAGTACTTC. The encoded protein is CASSPRLAGSSYEQYF. Using reference TRBV7-6 and TRBJ2-7 for the parts outside the CDR3, the full variable domain is GAGVSQSPRYKVTKRGQDVALRCDPISGHVSLYWYRQALGQGPEFLTYFNYEAQQDKSGLPNDRFSAERPEGSISTLTIQRTEQRDSAMYRCASSPRLAGSSYEQYFGPGTRLTVT.

Regarding this clonotype: One base away lies a much larger clone, so this may be a sequencing read error. This chain links TRBV10-3 with TRBJ2-1, with 8 bases identical to TRBD2. Germline V CDR1 and CDR2: ENHRY, SYGVKD. The length of the CDR3 is 16 residues. The DNA for the CDR3 is TGTGCCATCAGTGATGAACGGGAGGGCGTCTACAATGAGCATTTCTTC. Its translation is CAISDEREGVYNEHFF.

On this clonotype: The junction differs from germline at one of its ends, possibly a read error. This chain connects TRBV29-1 to TRBJ1-3, with TRBD1 matching over 9 bases. CDR3 length: 13 residues. Looked up from germline, CDR1 is SQVTM and CDR2 is ANQGSEA. The CDR3 spells CSVSTGGENSIYF. CDR3 nucleotide sequence: TGCAGCGTTTCCACAGGGGGCGAGAACAGCATATATTTT.

This clonotype was observed a handful of times. The chain carries TRBV5-1 and TRBJ2-5; 11 bases map to TRBD2. With V trimmed by 2 bases and J by 4 bases, 4 bases remained unmatched. This CDR3 is 15 amino acids long. Germline V gene data show CDR1 as SGHRS and CDR2 as YFSETQ. The CDR3 reads CASSFSGRAGETQYF. For the CDR3, the DNA is TGCGCCAGCAGCTTTAGCGGGAGGGCCGGAGAGACCCAGTACTTC.

In its sample, this clonotype was seen many times. The chain uses TRBV20-1 and TRBJ2-7; 7 bases are a match to TRBD1. The CDR3 is 12 residues long. Germline lookup yields CDR1 DFQATT and CDR2 SNEGSKA (reference sequence). Losses at the gene ends were 5 bases for V and 4 bases for J; bases not matched to a gene: 5. The CDR3 sequence: CSADRDSYEQYF. Here the CDR3 DNA reads TGCAGTGCTGACCGGGACAGTTACGAGCAGTACTTC.

This clonotype showed up many times. The chain is built from TRBV5-1 and TRBJ2-7, with TRBD1 as a possible D gene (5 bases). V lost 0 bases, J lost 5 bases, and 12 bases lay in between. Germline loops: CDR1 SGHRS, CDR2 YFSETQ. This CDR3 has 14 amino acids. The DNA of the CDR3 is TGCGCCAGCAGCTTGGTTTCAGGGTCGGACGAGCAGTACTTC. Residues: CASSLVSGSDEQYF.

This clonotype was seen ten or more times. V is TRBV6-1 and J is TRBJ2-1; weak D call: TRBD2 (6 bases). CDR3 size: 16 residues. Germline CDR1 MNHNS, CDR2 SASEGT. The germline V and J ends were trimmed by 8 bases and 3 bases, with 20 bases remaining between them. In nucleotides, the CDR3 is TGTGCCAGCCAGGCACTGGCCGGGACTCACTACAATGAGCAGTTCTTC. It codes for CASQALAGTHYNEQFF.

This clonotype was seen repeatedly, ten times or more. This chain links TRBV5-6 with TRBJ2-1; TRBD2 matches 7 bases. This CDR3 has 18 residues. The germline gives CDR1 SGHDT, CDR2 YYEEEE. V gave up 3 bases and J gave up 2 bases; unmatched junction bases: 14. The CDR3 spells CASSWKVRASGAYNEQFF. CDR3 coding DNA: TGTGCCAGCAGCTGGAAGGTCAGGGCGAGCGGGGCCTACAATGAGCAGTTCTTC.

This clonotype was counted at least ten times. The rearrangement uses TRBV12-3 or TRBV12-4 and TRBJ1-4, with TRBD1 matching over 8 bases. This CDR3 has 18 amino acids. After removal of 6 bases from V and 8 bases from J, the junction contained 20 bases not matched to a gene. The CDR3 DNA reads TGTGCCAGCAGCCCCGGGCCAGGGGGCCTGTTGTTGATCGAAAAACTGTTTTTT. Translated, it gives CASSPGPGGLLLIEKLFF.

This clonotype appeared a few times. The genes are TRBV7-2 and TRBJ2-1; D not certain. The CDR3 totals 15 residues. Trimming cost V 7 bases and J 7 bases, with 20 bases left between them. Germline loops: CDR1 SGHTA, CDR2 FQGNSA. CDR3 sequence: CASNPNPLPPNEQFF. CDR3 DNA sequence: TGTGCCAGCAACCCTAACCCCCTTCCTCCGAATGAGCAGTTCTTC.

The V gene is TRBV12-3 or TRBV12-4, the J gene TRBJ2-3; 7 nucleotides agree with TRBD1. This CDR3 is 17 amino acids long. V dropped 6 bases and J dropped 3; count of bases not matched to a gene: 15. DNA for the CDR3: TGTGCCAGCAGCCTCCTCAGGGACAGCGGAGGTACAGATACGCAGTATTTT. Amino acid sequence: CASSLLRDSGGTDTQYF.

This clonotype was counted between two and nine times. The rearrangement links TRBV29-1 to TRBJ1-2, with D maybe TRBD1 (5 bases). V lost 3 bases and J lost 8, with 13 bases in between. Per germline, CDR1 SQVTM and CDR2 ANQGSEA. The CDR3 loop spans 12 amino acids. The CDR3 bases are TGCAGCGTTGAGGACGGCAGGGTAGGCTACACCTTC. Translation: CSVEDGRVGYTF.

The genes are TRBV20-1 and TRBJ2-2; 11 bases line up with TRBD2. This CDR3 has 15 amino acids. V shed 6 bases and J 4 bases; nucleotides not matched to a gene: 7. CDR1 and CDR2 from the germline V gene are DFQATT and SNEGSKA (reference sequence). The CDR3 is CSALAGGGTTGELFF. The CDR3 DNA reads as TGCAGTGCATTAGCGGGAGGGGGGACCACCGGGGAGCTGTTTTTT.

V is TRBV3-1 and J is TRBJ1-6; TRBD1 agrees at 7 bases. The germline gives CDR1 LGHDT, CDR2 YNNKEL (reference sequence). CDR3 size: 16 residues. Losses at the gene ends were 1 base for V and 12 bases for J; bases not matched to a gene: 12. This CDR3 reads CASSQGGTGVWKPLHF. In DNA, the CDR3 is TGTGCCAGCAGCCAAGGTGGTACAGGGGTATGGAAACCCCTCCACTTT.